The rows below give T cell receptor beta chains drawn from one sample of a study of CD8 T cells in ankylosing spondylitis. TCRdb re-analysed the 5' RACE reads in MiXCR, keeping a single row per CDR3 protein. The sample holds 75,000 to 95,000 distinct CDR3 sequences; around 8.3% are singletons and the top ten take more than 30%. The sample comprised blood, either unsorted or a sorted T cell fraction (not recorded which). Receptors were obtained from a male donor with ankylosing spondylitis. Both conserved end residues are part of each CDR3. D genes are given only for firm matches. The size entry is marked missing in some rows and otherwise reads once, few, many or a size class.

clone size,D gene,V gene,J gene,CDR3 DNA,CDR3 protein
few,TRBD2,TRBV20-1,TRBJ2-5,TGCAGTGCTAGGGGTAGTGGGCTAGCGGAATTACCCCAAGAGACCCAGTACTTC,CSARGSGLAELPQETQYF
many,TRBD2,TRBV12-3/TRBV12-4,TRBJ2-1,TGTGCCAGCAGTTTAACTAGCGGTTACAATGAGCAGTTCTTC,CASSLTSGYNEQFF
medium-sized,TRBD1,TRBV13,TRBJ1-3,TGTGCCAGCAGGGGGGGACAGACTGGAAACACCATATATTTT,CASRGGQTGNTIYF
few,-,TRBV10-2,TRBJ2-1,TGCGCCAGCAGGGGCGGCGCGAGCTCCTACAATGAGCAGTTCTTC,CASRGGASSYNEQFF
-,-,TRBV12-3/TRBV12-4,TRBJ1-5,TGTGCCAGCAGTGGGGACAGCAATCAGCCCCAGCATTTT,CASSGDSNQPQHF
few,TRBD1,TRBV3-1,TRBJ1-2,TGTGCCAGCAGTCCCCTTAGGCCGGACAGGGAACATTATGGCTACACCTTC,CASSPLRPDREHYGYTF
few,-,TRBV9,TRBJ1-2,TGTGCCAGCAGCCCCCTGCGGTGGGGCTATGGCTACACCTTC,CASSPLRWGYGYTF
few,TRBD2,TRBV4-1,TRBJ2-1,TGCGCCAGCAGCCTCAGACTAGCGGGAGGGGGCCATGAGCAGTTCTTC,CASSLRLAGGGHEQFF
many,TRBD2,TRBV25-1,TRBJ2-1,TGTGCCAGCAGGATAGCGGGGGAGTCACCATACAATGAGCAGTTCTTC,CASRIAGESPYNEQFF
-,-,TRBV12-3/TRBV12-4,TRBJ1-5,TGTGCCAGCAGTTTAGCTGCTAATGGGGCCAATCAGCCCCAGCGTTTT,CASSLAANGANQPQRF
-,-,TRBV19,TRBJ2-2,TGTGCCAGTAGTATAGATATGGGGACCGGGGAGCTGTTTTTT,CASSIDMGTGELFF
many,TRBD1,TRBV19,TRBJ1-1,TGTGCCAGTAGTTCCGACAGGGGGATCTCCCCGAACACTGAAGCTTTCTTT,CASSSDRGISPNTEAFF
few,-,TRBV20-1,TRBJ1-2,TGCAGTGCTAGAGAAGACAGGAACTATGGCTACACCTTC,CSAREDRNYGYTF
many,-,TRBV5-1,TRBJ2-4,TGCGCCAGCAGTCCGCTCCAGAGCCGTGACATTCAGTACTTC,CASSPLQSRDIQYF
many,TRBD2,TRBV27,TRBJ2-1,TGTGCCAGCAGCCGGACTAGCGTGAATGAGCAGTTCTTC,CASSRTSVNEQFF
few,TRBD1,TRBV7-8,TRBJ1-5,TGTGCCAGCAAGCCACTGGCCTCGGGACAGGGGTATCAGCCCCAGCATTTT,CASKPLASGQGYQPQHF
-,-,TRBV27,TRBJ2-7,TGTGCCAGCGGGGGGCCGTATCACGAGCAGTACTTC,CASGGPYHEQYF
-,TRBD1,TRBV23-1,TRBJ1-2,TGCGCCAGCAGCCCGGGACAGGGGACCTCTGGCTATGGCTACACCTTC,CASSPGQGTSGYGYTF
-,TRBD2,TRBV7-9,TRBJ2-7,TGTGCCAGCAGGTATAGCGGGAGGGCCCACGAGCAGTACTTC,CASRYSGRAHEQYF
-,-,TRBV19,TRBJ2-5,TGTGCCAGTAGTTTGGTTCCGTGGGAGACCCAGTACTTC,CASSLVPWETQYF
-,-,TRBV7-6,TRBJ2-5,TGTGCCAGCAGATCAGAGGCTTACGGAGAAGAGACCCAGTACTTC,CASRSEAYGEETQYF
few,-,TRBV3-1,TRBJ2-4,TGTGCCAGCAGCCAAGGCCCAGGGGCCTTAGCCAAAAACATTCAGTACTTC,CASSQGPGALAKNIQYF
-,-,TRBV24-1,TRBJ1-5,TGTGCCACCAGTGATTGGAATCAAGGCCCAAAGCATTTT,CATSDWNQGPKHF
few,-,TRBV20-1,TRBJ2-3,TGCAGTGCTAGAGACCCCGGACTTATAGGCACAGATACGCAGTATTTT,CSARDPGLIGTDTQYF
few,TRBD1,TRBV3-1,TRBJ1-2,TGTGCCAGCAGCCAACCGGACAGGGACGGCTATGGCTACACCTTC,CASSQPDRDGYGYTF
many,-,TRBV7-9,TRBJ2-7,TGTGCCAGCAGCCCGATGTCCTACGAGCAGTACTTC,CASSPMSYEQYF
many,TRBD2,TRBV3-1,TRBJ2-2,TGTGCCAGCAGCCCGGAACTAGCGGAGGTTATGGTAGGGGAGCTGTTTTTT,CASSPELAEVMVGELFF
many,TRBD2,TRBV12-3/TRBV12-4,TRBJ2-1,TGTGCCAGCAAGGCGGGAGGGCCCTTCAATGAGCAGTTCTTC,CASKAGGPFNEQFF
few,-,TRBV10-2,TRBJ2-1,TGCGCCAGCAGTGAGCAGGGAGGCTACAATGAGCAGTTCTTC,CASSEQGGYNEQFF
-,TRBD1,TRBV11-2,TRBJ1-5,TGTGCCAGCAGCTCCTCGGGACAGGGTTATCAGCCCCAGCATTTT,CASSSSGQGYQPQHF
-,-,TRBV7-8,TRBJ2-2,TGTGCCAGCAGCTTAAAGCGGCCGAACACCGGGGAGCTGTTTTTT,CASSLKRPNTGELFF
-,-,TRBV24-1,TRBJ2-2,TGTGCCACCAGTGATTTAAGGCTAGAGAACACCGGGGAGCTGTTTTTT,CATSDLRLENTGELFF
-,TRBD2,TRBV18,TRBJ2-1,TGTGCCAGCTCCCCATCCGGGACTAGCGACACCCTCCTACAATACGAGCAGTTCTTC,CASSPSGTSDTLLQYEQFF
few,-,TRBV11-2,TRBJ1-6,TGTGCCAGCAGCTTCCTCCCGGCCGCTGTTGGCGATTCACCCCTCCACTTT,CASSFLPAAVGDSPLHF
-,-,TRBV5-6,TRBJ2-2,TGTGCCAGCAGCTCCGGACTCCTTGGGAACACCGGGGAGCTGTTTTTT,CASSSGLLGNTGELFF
many,-,TRBV9,TRBJ1-6,TGTGCCAGCAGCGTAGGGGCCGGGACATCATATAATTCACCCCTCCACTTT,CASSVGAGTSYNSPLHF
-,TRBD1,TRBV11-2,TRBJ2-7,TGTGCCAGCAGCTTAGTAGAGTTCGACCGGACAGGGGGCGAGCAGTACTTC,CASSLVEFDRTGGEQYF